These 14 T cell receptor beta chains share one sample of origin, sequenced in a study of Tregs in tolerant kidney transplant recipients. Sequencing used immunoSEQ multiplex PCR; TCRdb keeps in-frame clones, though not all of them. In the table there are roughly 86,000 clones, more than 85% of which are singletons. Recipients received nonmyeloablative bone marrow transplants from related graft donors, with transient mixed chimerism. The sequencing used CD4+ T cells from blood (PBMCs), collected 12 months after the transplant. The receptors were sampled from a human patient who received a combined kidney and bone marrow transplant. The graft donor may be the source of some T cells.

This chain joins TRBV18 and TRBJ2-7, with 7 bases that match TRBD2. The CDR3 spans 14 residues. The ends lost 3 bases at V and 5 bases at J; junction bases unmatched: 7. Germline loops: CDR1 KGHSH, CDR2 LQKENI. The CDR3 region has the DNA TGTGCCAGCTCACCTTCCGCGGGAGAAGACGAGCAGTACTTC. It encodes CASSPSAGEDEQYF.

This clone is a singleton in its sample. The rearrangement uses TRBV7-2 and TRBJ2-1; 7 positions agree with TRBD2. Germline CDR1 SGHTA, CDR2 FQGNSA. The CDR3 spans 15 residues. V was clipped by 5 bases and J by 2 bases; unmatched bases: 6. CDR3 region: CASSGRVGTYNEQFF. The CDR3 DNA sequence: TGTGCCAGCAGCGGGAGGGTGGGGACCTACAATGAGCAGTTCTTC.

V usage is TRBV14 and J usage is TRBJ2-6; TRBD2 aligns across 8 bases. The CDR3 contains 17 residues. Germline V gene sequence: CDR1 SGHDN, CDR2 FVKESK. After removal of 2 bases from V and 8 bases from J, the junction contained 11 bases not matched to a gene. The CDR3 loop reads CASSQLRGGLGTNVLTF. The CDR3 DNA reads as TGTGCCAGCAGCCAACTTCGGGGGGGGCTAGGGACCAACGTCCTGACTTTC.

The V gene is TRBV28, the J gene TRBJ1-2, with 8 bases identical to TRBD1. CDR1 and CDR2 (germline): MDHEN, SYDVKM. J gave up 14 bases and V 5 bases, and 13 bases lay outside the gene matches. The CDR3 has 13 residues. CDR3 nucleotide sequence: TGTGCCAGCAGTATCACCGGGACAGGTCAATTTACCTTC. Protein: CASSITGTGQFTF.

The V call is TRBV9, the J call TRBJ1-1; 10 nucleotides agree with TRBD1. The germline V gene encodes CDR1 SGDLS and CDR2 YYNGEE. The CDR3 extends over 14 amino acids. J lost 10 bases, V lost 3 bases, and 9 bases had no gene match. CDR3 nucleotides: TGTGCCAGCAGCGCACAGACAGGGGGCCCCAGAGCTTTCTTT. The encoded protein is CASSAQTGGPRAFF.

The chain recombines TRBV14 with TRBJ2-1, with D possibly being TRBD1 (6 bases). Trimming cost V 2 bases and J 7 bases, with 9 bases left between them. This CDR3 region has 13 residues. Germline-derived CDR1 and CDR2 are SGHDN and FVKESK. CDR3 in amino acids: CASSQTRGNEQFF. The CDR3, as DNA: TGTGCCAGCAGCCAAACTAGGGGGAATGAGCAGTTCTTC.

The rearrangement links TRBV5-5 to TRBJ2-1; weak D call: TRBD1 (5 bases). The V gene lost 7 bases and the J gene lost 0 bases, with 11 bases spanning the gap. The CDR3 runs 14 residues. The germline gives CDR1 SGHKS, CDR2 YYEKEE (reference sequence). The DNA for the CDR3 is TGTGCCAGCTTGGACAAGGGCTCCTACAATGAGCAGTTCTTC. Translated: CASLDKGSYNEQFF.

The chain combines TRBV7-7 with TRBJ2-2; 16 positions match TRBD2. The V and J ends lost 10 bases and 4 bases, in that order; junction bases with no gene match: 6. CDR1 is SSHAT, CDR2 FNYEAQ, per germline (reference sequence). The CDR3 totals 16 residues. CDR3 in amino acids: CATGLAGGPGTGELFF. CDR3 nucleotide sequence: TGTGCCACGGGACTAGCGGGAGGGCCAGGCACCGGGGAGCTGTTTTTT.

The V and J genes are TRBV5-6 and TRBJ2-7, with D maybe TRBD1 (5 bases). The ends were cut back, 5 bases at V and 4 bases at J, with 13 bases in the middle. CDR3 length: 13 amino acids. Germline V gene data show CDR1 as SGHDT and CDR2 as YYEEEE. For the CDR3, the DNA is TGTGCCAGCAGGCTTTCAGGGTTATACGAGCAGTACTTC. Its translation is CASRLSGLYEQYF.

The chain links TRBV5-6 to TRBJ2-7, with TRBD1 as a possible D gene (6 bases). This CDR3 region has 14 residues. Trimming took off 1 base at V and 2 bases at J, with 10 bases between the two ends. Germline V gene lookup returns CDR1 SGHDT and CDR2 YYEEEE. In DNA form, the CDR3 reads TGTGCCAGCAGCTTGACAGGGCGGACCTACGAGCAGTACTTC. Amino acids: CASSLTGRTYEQYF. The full variable domain, completed using reference TRBV5-6 and TRBJ2-7, is DAGVTQSPTHLIKTRGQQVTLRCSPKSGHDTVSWYQQALGQGPQFIFQYYEEEERQRGNFPDRFSGHQFPNYSSELNVNALLLGDSALYLCASSLTGRTYEQYFGPGTRLTVT.

This clone appeared a single time. The chain couples TRBV6-5 to TRBJ2-5; 9 positions match TRBD1. The CDR3 length is 16 residues. After removal of 2 bases from V and 5 bases from J, the junction contained 9 bases not matched to a gene. Germline CDR1 is MNHEY and CDR2 is SVGAGI. CDR3 sequence: CASSYVQTGGGETQYF. In DNA form, the CDR3 reads TGTGCCAGCAGTTACGTTCAAACAGGGGGCGGGGAGACCCAGTACTTC.

J is TRBJ2-7 and V is TRBV7-2, with a tentative D call TRBD1 (6 bases). Germline CDR1 is SGHTA and CDR2 is FQGNSA. V was trimmed by 7 bases and J by 6 bases, leaving 16 bases between them. The CDR3 sequence is 13 residues long. Here the CDR3 reads CASTLRQGTEQYF. In DNA, the CDR3 is TGTGCCAGCACCCTAAGGCAGGGGACCGAGCAGTACTTC.

The V gene is TRBV19, the J gene TRBJ1-3; D is undetermined. Trimming shortened V by 5 bases and J by 0 bases, and 20 bases separated the two germline ends. The CDR3 contains 18 residues. Germline V lookup: CDR1 LNHDA, CDR2 SQIVND (reference sequence). The CDR3 sequence is CASSPNGRRARSGNTIYF. Written as DNA, the CDR3 is TGTGCCAGTAGTCCCAACGGAAGGAGGGCTCGCTCTGGAAACACCATATATTTT.

The chain links TRBV2 to TRBJ1-2; TRBD1 agrees at 8 bases. Losses at the gene ends were 4 bases for V and 4 bases for J; bases not matched to a gene: 8. Germline CDR1 and CDR2: SNHLY and FYNNEI. This CDR3 is built from 15 residues. Here the CDR3 DNA reads TGTGCCAGCAGTGCATTAACAGGGGGTTCCTATGGCTACACCTTC. Translated, it gives CASSALTGGSYGYTF.